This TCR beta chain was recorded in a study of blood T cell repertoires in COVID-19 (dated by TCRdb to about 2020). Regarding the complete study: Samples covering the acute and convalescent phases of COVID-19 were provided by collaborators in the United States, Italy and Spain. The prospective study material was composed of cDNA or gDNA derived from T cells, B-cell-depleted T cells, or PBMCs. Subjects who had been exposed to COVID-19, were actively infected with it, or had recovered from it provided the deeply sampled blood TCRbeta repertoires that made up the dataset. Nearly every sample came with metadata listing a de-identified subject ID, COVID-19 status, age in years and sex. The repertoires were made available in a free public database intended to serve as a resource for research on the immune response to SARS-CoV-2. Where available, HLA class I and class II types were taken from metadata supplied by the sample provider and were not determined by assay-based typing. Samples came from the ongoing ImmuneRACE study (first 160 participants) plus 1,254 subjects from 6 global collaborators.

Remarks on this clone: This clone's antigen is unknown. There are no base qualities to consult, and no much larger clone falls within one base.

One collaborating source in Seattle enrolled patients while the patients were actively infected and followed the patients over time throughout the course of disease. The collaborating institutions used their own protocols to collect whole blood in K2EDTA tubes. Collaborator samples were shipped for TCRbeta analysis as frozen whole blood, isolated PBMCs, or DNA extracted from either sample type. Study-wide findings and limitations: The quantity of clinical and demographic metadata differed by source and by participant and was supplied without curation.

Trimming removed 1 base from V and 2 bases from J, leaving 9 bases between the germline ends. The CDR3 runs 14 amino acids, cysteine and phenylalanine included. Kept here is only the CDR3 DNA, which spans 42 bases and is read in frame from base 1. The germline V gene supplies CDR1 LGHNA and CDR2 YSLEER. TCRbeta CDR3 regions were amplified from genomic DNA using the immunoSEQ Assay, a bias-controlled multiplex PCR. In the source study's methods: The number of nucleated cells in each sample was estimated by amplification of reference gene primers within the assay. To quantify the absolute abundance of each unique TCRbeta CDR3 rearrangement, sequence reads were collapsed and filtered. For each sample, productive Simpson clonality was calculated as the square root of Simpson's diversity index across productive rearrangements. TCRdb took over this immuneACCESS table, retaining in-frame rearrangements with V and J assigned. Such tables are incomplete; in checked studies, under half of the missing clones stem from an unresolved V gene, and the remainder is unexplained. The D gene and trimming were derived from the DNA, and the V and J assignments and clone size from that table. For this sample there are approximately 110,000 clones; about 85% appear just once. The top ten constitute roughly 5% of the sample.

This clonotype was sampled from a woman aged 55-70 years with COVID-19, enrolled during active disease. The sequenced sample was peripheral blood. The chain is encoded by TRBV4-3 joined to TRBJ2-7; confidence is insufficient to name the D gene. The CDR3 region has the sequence CASSQGTTTYEQYF. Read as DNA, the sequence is TGCGCCAGCAGCCAAGGTACTACTACCTACGAGCAGTACTTC.